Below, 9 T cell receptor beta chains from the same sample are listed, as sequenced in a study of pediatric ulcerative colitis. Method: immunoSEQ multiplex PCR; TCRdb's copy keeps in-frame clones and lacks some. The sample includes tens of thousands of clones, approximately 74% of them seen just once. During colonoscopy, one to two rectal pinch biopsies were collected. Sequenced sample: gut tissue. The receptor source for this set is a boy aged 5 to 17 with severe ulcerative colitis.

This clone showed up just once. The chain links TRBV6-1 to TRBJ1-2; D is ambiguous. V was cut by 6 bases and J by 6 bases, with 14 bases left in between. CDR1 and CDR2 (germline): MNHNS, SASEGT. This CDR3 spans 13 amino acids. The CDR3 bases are TGTGCCAGCAGAAGTTCTTTTCGTGATGGCTACACCTTC. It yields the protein CASRSSFRDGYTF.

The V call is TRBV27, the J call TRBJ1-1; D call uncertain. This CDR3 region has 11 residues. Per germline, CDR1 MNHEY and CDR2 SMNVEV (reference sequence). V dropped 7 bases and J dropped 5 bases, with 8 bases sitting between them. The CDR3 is CASIGWTEAFF. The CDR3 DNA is TGTGCCAGCATAGGGTGGACTGAAGCTTTCTTT.

The CDR3 DNA follows: TGTGCCAGCAGCTTTCATGCCGGGACAGAAGCTTTCTTT. This translates into CASSFHAGTEAFF. The rearrangement links TRBV7-3 to TRBJ1-1; TRBD1 might be the D (6 bases). Deletions cut 3 bases from V and 8 bases from J, with 13 bases between. The CDR3 consists of 13 residues. Germline CDR1 SGHTA, CDR2 FQGTGA.

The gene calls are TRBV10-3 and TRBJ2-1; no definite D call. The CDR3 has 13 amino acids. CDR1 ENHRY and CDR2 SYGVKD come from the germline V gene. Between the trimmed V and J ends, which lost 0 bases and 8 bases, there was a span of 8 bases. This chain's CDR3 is CAISESIVDEQFF. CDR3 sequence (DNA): TGTGCCATCAGTGAGTCGATTGTCGATGAGCAGTTCTTC.

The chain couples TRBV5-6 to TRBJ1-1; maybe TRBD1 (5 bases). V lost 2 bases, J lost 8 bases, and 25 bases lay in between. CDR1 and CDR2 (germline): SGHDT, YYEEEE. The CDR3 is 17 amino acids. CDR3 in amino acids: CASSFFTRGPEGSEAFF. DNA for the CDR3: TGTGCCAGCAGCTTTTTTACGAGGGGACCCGAGGGGTCAGAAGCTTTCTTT.

The CDR3 sequence is CASRQGGEEKLFF. The CDR3 DNA sequence: TGTGCCAGCCGACAGGGAGGTGAAGAAAAACTGTTTTTT. The chain has TRBV6-5 and TRBJ1-4; 7 bases fit TRBD1. The V gene end was trimmed by 8 bases and the J gene end by 8 bases; junction bases not matched to a gene: 8. This CDR3 contains 13 residues. Germline V gene sequence: CDR1 MNHEY, CDR2 SVGAGI.

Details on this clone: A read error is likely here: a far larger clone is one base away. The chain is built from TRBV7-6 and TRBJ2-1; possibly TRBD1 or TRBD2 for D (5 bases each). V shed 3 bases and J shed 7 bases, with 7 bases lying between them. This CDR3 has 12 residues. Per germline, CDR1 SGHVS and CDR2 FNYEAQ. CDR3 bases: TGTGCCAGCAGCTTGGGGGTTAATGAGCAGTTCTTC. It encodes CASSLGVNEQFF.

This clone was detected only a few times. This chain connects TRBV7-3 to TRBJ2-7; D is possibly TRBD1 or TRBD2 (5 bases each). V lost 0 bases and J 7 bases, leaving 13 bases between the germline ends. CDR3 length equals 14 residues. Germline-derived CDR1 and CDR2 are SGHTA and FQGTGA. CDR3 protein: CASSLTGTTDEQYF. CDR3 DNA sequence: TGTGCCAGCAGCTTAACCGGGACCACGGATGAGCAGTACTTC.

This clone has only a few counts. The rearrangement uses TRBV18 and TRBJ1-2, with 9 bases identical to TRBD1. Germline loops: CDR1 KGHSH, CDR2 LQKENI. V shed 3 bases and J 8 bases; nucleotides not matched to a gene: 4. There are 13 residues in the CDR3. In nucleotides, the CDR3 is TGTGCCAGCTCACCCACGGACAGGGGCGGCTACACCTTC. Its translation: CASSPTDRGGYTF. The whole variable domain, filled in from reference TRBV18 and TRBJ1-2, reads NAGVMQNPRHLVRRRGQEARLRCSPMKGHSHVYWYRQLPEEGLKFMVYLQKENIIDESGMPKERFSAEFPKEGPSILRIQQVVRGDSAAYFCASSPTDRGGYTFGSGTRLTVV.